The 8 T cell receptor beta chains listed next were all sequenced from one sample in a study of glioma-infiltrating T cells after dendritic cell vaccination. Sequencing was performed with immunoSEQ multiplex PCR; in TCRdb, only in-frame clones are kept and a portion is missing. The sample records around 97,000 clones, roughly four fifths being singletons. The input for sequencing was blood, taken before dendritic cell vaccination. The receptors come from a human donor with glioblastoma.

The CDR3 nucleotides are TGTGCCTGGAGTTCGGGAGACGCTGGTACAGATACGCAGTATTTT. Encoded protein: CAWSSGDAGTDTQYF. The rearrangement links TRBV30 to TRBJ2-3; maybe TRBD2 (6 bases). CDR3 size: 15 residues. Germline lookup yields CDR1 GTSNPN and CDR2 SVGIG (reference sequence). Trimming pared 2 bases from V and 3 bases from J, leaving 15 bases between.

The V and J genes are TRBV4-2 and TRBJ2-4; TRBD1 is a possible D gene (6 bases). This CDR3 spans 18 amino acids. Trimming pared 2 bases from V and 1 base from J, leaving 18 bases between. From germline, CDR1 is LGHNA and CDR2 YNFKEQ. The DNA of the CDR3 is TGTGCCAGCAGCCAATCGGTGCTAAGGGGGTCTGCCAAAAACATTCAGTACTTC. Residues: CASSQSVLRGSAKNIQYF.

The genes are TRBV27 and TRBJ2-7; 7 positions match TRBD2. Germline CDR1 and CDR2: MNHEY and SMNVEV (reference sequence). CDR3 length equals 15 residues. J gave up 4 bases and V 0 bases, and 6 bases lay outside the gene matches. The DNA for the CDR3 is TGTGCCAGCAGTTTATCGTCCGGGGAGGGATACGAGCAGTACTTC. Its translation: CASSLSSGEGYEQYF.

This sequence joins TRBV18 and TRBJ1-1, with unresolved D. The V gene's germline CDR1 is KGHSH and CDR2 LQKENI. Between the trimmed V and J ends, which lost 3 bases and 6 bases, there was a span of 11 bases. The CDR3 is 13 amino acids. The CDR3 DNA is TGTGCCAGCTCACCTTCTATGGACTCTGAAGCTTTCTTT. This translates into CASSPSMDSEAFF.

The V call is TRBV7-2, the J call TRBJ1-2; 8 positions match TRBD1. V shed 4 bases and J 4 bases; nucleotides not matched to a gene: 11. Germline V gene data show CDR1 as SGHTA and CDR2 as FQGNSA. The length of the CDR3 is 16 residues. CDR3 bases: TGTGCCAGCAGCTACCCGGACAGGGTGCCGAGCTATGGCTACACCTTC. Translated: CASSYPDRVPSYGYTF.

The rearrangement links TRBV5-1 to TRBJ2-7; TRBD1 matches at 10 bases. With 4 bases clipped from V and 4 bases from J, the junction kept 8 bases outside the gene matches. The germline V gene encodes CDR1 SGHRS and CDR2 YFSETQ. The CDR3 runs to 15 residues. Here the CDR3 reads CASSPDRGPGYEQYF. CDR3 nucleotides: TGCGCCAGCAGCCCCGACAGGGGGCCGGGGTACGAGCAGTACTTC.

The rearrangement links TRBV14 to TRBJ2-5; tentatively, D is TRBD2 (7 bases). The germline V gene encodes CDR1 SGHDN and CDR2 FVKESK. Trimming cost V 4 bases and J 2 bases, with 23 bases left between them. The CDR3 has 18 residues. The CDR3: CASSPREGGWLAQETQYF. For the CDR3, the DNA is TGTGCCAGCAGCCCCCGCGAGGGGGGGTGGCTAGCACAAGAGACCCAGTACTTC.

The chain couples TRBV4-1 to TRBJ2-5, with D possibly being TRBD2 (5 bases). Germline values: CDR1 MGHRA, CDR2 YSYEKL. Trimming left V 3 bases short and J 5 bases short, with 7 bases between. This CDR3 has 12 amino acids. This CDR3 is CASSHGLETQYF. The CDR3 bases are TGCGCCAGCAGCCACGGACTTGAGACCCAGTACTTC.